The 25 T cell receptor beta chains below were found in one sample sequenced in a study of post-analysis software for immune sequencing data. Their antigens are not known. Study outcomes and limitations: Comparison of patients with controls showed roughly five TRBV segments more frequent in patients, TRBV5-6, TRBV5-1 and TRBV20-1 among them.

Unique molecular identifiers tagged the TCR beta cDNA libraries. TCRdb reanalysed the PCR reads using MiXCR and keeps one entry per CDR3 protein. The table shows approximately 460,000 distinct CDR3 sequences, with around 40% occurring only once. Sequenced material: blood. The origin of the receptors is a girl aged 5-17 years with multiple sclerosis.

The chain has TRBV5-1 and TRBJ1-2; D perhaps matches TRBD1 (5 bases). Germline V gene data show CDR1 as SGHRS and CDR2 as YFSETQ. This CDR3 region has 13 residues. V was pared by 0 bases and J by 8 bases, with 11 bases between. The CDR3 DNA follows: TGCGCCAGCAGCTTGGATGGGGCTGTGGGCTACACCTTC. It translates to CASSLDGAVGYTF.

This rearrangement joins TRBV29-1 to TRBJ1-1; D is ambiguous. The CDR3 length is 13 residues. CDR1 and CDR2 from the germline V gene are SQVTM and ANQGSEA. The ends were cut back, 1 base at V and 8 bases at J, with 14 bases in the middle. As DNA, the CDR3 is TGCAGCGTTGAAGGAAGGCAACGTCGGGAAGCTTTCTTT. It yields the protein CSVEGRQRREAFF. The whole variable domain, remainder taken from reference TRBV29-1 and TRBJ1-1, is SAVISQKPSRDICQRGTSLTIQCQVDSQVTMMFWYRQQPGQSLTLIATANQGSEATYESGFVIDKFPISRPNLTFSTLTVSNMSPEDSSIYLCSVEGRQRREAFFGQGTRLTVV.

This chain uses TRBV7-8 with TRBJ1-4; 7 positions agree with TRBD1. CDR3 length: 16 residues. Trimming cost V 1 base and J 0 bases; bases outside gene matches: 2. Germline V gives CDR1 SGHVS, CDR2 FQNEAQ. The CDR3 bases are TGTGCCAGCAGCTTAGTGGGACAGTCAACTAATGAAAAACTGTTTTTT. This translates into CASSLVGQSTNEKLFF.

This clonotype was detected only a few times. V usage is TRBV4-3 and J usage is TRBJ2-3; a weak D match, TRBD2 (5 bases). V was shortened by 2 bases and J by 4 bases, with 10 bases between the two germline ends. This CDR3 contains 14 residues. CDR1 and CDR2 (germline): LGHNA, YSLEER. This CDR3 is CASSQQLDADTQYF. CDR3 sequence (DNA): TGCGCCAGCAGCCAACAACTAGACGCAGATACGCAGTATTTT.

This clonotype showed up just a few times. This chain connects TRBV27 to TRBJ2-7; no definite D call. Judging by the DNA end, TRBJ2-5 fits better; the J call may be wrong. CDR1 and CDR2 from the germline V gene are MNHEY and SMNVEV (reference sequence). The CDR3 is 15 amino acids. DNA for the CDR3: TGTGCCAGCAGTTTACCTTCCCGGACCGGAGAGACCCAGTACTTC. Translated: CASSLPSRTGETQYF.

V usage is TRBV20-1 and J usage is TRBJ1-1; 7 positions match TRBD1. With V trimmed by 5 bases and J by 3 bases, 6 bases remained unmatched. Germline V CDR1 and CDR2: DFQATT, SNEGSKA (reference sequence). This CDR3 has 13 amino acids. CDR3 coding DNA: TGCAGTGCTCGGACAGGTACTGACACTGAAGCTTTCTTT. Encoded protein: CSARTGTDTEAFF.

This clonotype was detected a few times. The chain employs TRBV5-1 and TRBJ2-3, with 7 bases lining up with TRBD2. This CDR3 region has 15 residues. The trim removed 1 base at V and 3 bases at J, leaving 5 bases unmatched. The germline CDR1 and CDR2 sequences are SGHRS and YFSETQ. CDR3 in DNA: TGCGCCAGCAGCTTGCCCGCGGGAGCGACAGATACGCAGTATTTT. Translating gives CASSLPAGATDTQYF.

The V and J genes are TRBV15 and TRBJ2-6; the D is unclear. V dropped 0 bases and J dropped 0 bases, with 0 bases sitting between them. Per the germline V gene, CDR1 is LNHNV and CDR2 is YYDKDF (reference sequence). The CDR3 is 14 residues long. The CDR3 DNA reads as TGTGCCACCAGCAGAGACTCTGGGGCCAACGTCCTGACTTTC. This codes for CATSRDSGANVLTF. Full variable domain (outside the CDR3, taken from reference TRBV15 and TRBJ2-6): DAMVIQNPRYQVTQFGKPVTLSCSQTLNHNVMYWYQQKSSQAPKLLFHYYDKDFNNEADTPDNFQSRRPNTSFCFLDIRSPGLGDTAMYLCATSRDSGANVLTFGAGSRLTVL.

This clonotype was found a few times. This chain uses TRBV4-1 with TRBJ2-1; maybe TRBD2 (6 bases). The CDR3 is made up of 17 amino acids. Looked up from germline, CDR1 is MGHRA and CDR2 is YSYEKL. With 0 bases removed from V and 5 bases from J, the gap between germline ends came to 17 bases. The CDR3 region has the DNA TGCGCCAGCAGCCAAGATACTGCGGGACTCGGTAACAATGAGCAGTTCTTC. It is translated as CASSQDTAGLGNNEQFF.

This clonotype was counted a few times. CDR3 in DNA: TGCAGTGCATCGAGACAGTCTAGTAAATACAATGAGCAGTTCTTC. Translation: CSASRQSSKYNEQFF. The chain couples TRBV20-1 to TRBJ2-1, with TRBD1 as a possible D gene (5 bases). V lost 6 bases, J lost 4 bases, and 19 bases lay in between. CDR1 and CDR2 from the germline V gene are DFQATT and SNEGSKA (reference sequence). The length of the CDR3 is 15 residues.

The chain recombines TRBV3-1 with TRBJ2-5; a possible D gene is TRBD2 (5 bases). The CDR3 extends over 15 amino acids. Trimming removed 1 base from V and 0 bases from J, with 9 bases in between. Per germline, CDR1 LGHDT and CDR2 YNNKEL (reference sequence). The CDR3 DNA reads as TGTGCCAGCAGCCAAGGTCCGGGGTACCAAGAGACCCAGTACTTC. Its translation: CASSQGPGYQETQYF.

This clonotype was recorded once. V gene TRBV9 combines with J gene TRBJ2-7; D not resolved. V lost 3 bases and J 10 bases, leaving 20 bases between the germline ends. Per germline, CDR1 SGDLS and CDR2 YYNGEE. The CDR3 length is 14 residues. The CDR3 nucleotides are TGTGCCAGCAGCGCCACATCTTCCCAAGAGATCCAGTACTTC. This translates into CASSATSSQEIQYF.

Worth noting for this clonotype: An end of the junction does not agree with germline; a read error may underlie this. This chain joins TRBV28 and TRBJ2-1; 11 nucleotides agree with TRBD2. The germline V gene encodes CDR1 MDHEN and CDR2 SYDVKM. The CDR3 has 20 amino acids. CDR3: CASSLYEETSGNSSYNEHFF. CDR3 bases: TGTGCCAGCAGTTTATATGAAGAGACTAGCGGGAATAGCTCCTACAATGAGCATTTCTTC.

The chain employs TRBV29-1 and TRBJ2-6; D gene uncertain. The germline gives CDR1 SQVTM, CDR2 ANQGSEA. The V end lost 3 bases, the J end lost 2 bases, and 11 bases lay between the germline ends. The CDR3 runs 15 residues. In nucleotides, the CDR3 is TGCAGCGTTGAGCGGTATTCCACTGGGGCCAACGTCCTGACTTTC. It codes for CSVERYSTGANVLTF. The full variable domain, completed using reference TRBV29-1 and TRBJ2-6, is SAVISQKPSRDICQRGTSLTIQCQVDSQVTMMFWYRQQPGQSLTLIATANQGSEATYESGFVIDKFPISRPNLTFSTLTVSNMSPEDSSIYLCSVERYSTGANVLTFGAGSRLTVL.

The rearrangement uses TRBV20-1 and TRBJ2-5; D unclear. The germline V gene has CDR1 DFQATT and CDR2 SNEGSKA (reference sequence). Deletions cut 0 bases from V and 4 bases from J, with 9 bases between. The CDR3 is made up of 13 amino acids. In nucleotides, the CDR3 is TGCAGTGCTAGAGATACAGAGGTAGAGACCCAGTACTTC. It translates to CSARDTEVETQYF.

This chain joins TRBV7-3 and TRBJ2-1; no firm D call. CDR3 length: 13 amino acids. From germline, CDR1 is SGHTA and CDR2 FQGTGA. Trimming pared 0 bases from V and 6 bases from J, leaving 6 bases between. The chain's CDR3 is CASSLTPRNEQFF. In DNA form, the CDR3 reads TGTGCCAGCAGCTTAACGCCCCGCAATGAGCAGTTCTTC.

This clonotype was seen a handful of times. V and J are TRBV4-3 and TRBJ2-7, with TRBD2 identical over 16 bases. V shed 4 bases and J 4 bases; nucleotides not matched to a gene: 13. Germline values: CDR1 LGHNA, CDR2 YSLEER. The CDR3 has 19 residues. The CDR3 region has the DNA TGCGCCAGCAGCCCCGAACTGGGACTAGCGGGAGGGCGGTCGTACGAGCAGTACTTC. This translates into CASSPELGLAGGRSYEQYF.

Written as DNA, the CDR3 is TGTGCCAGCAGAGACACCCGGGACTCTTCCTACAATGAGCAGTTCTTC. Protein sequence: CASRDTRDSSYNEQFF. This rearrangement joins TRBV6-5 to TRBJ2-1; D is possibly TRBD2 (6 bases). The germline CDR1 and CDR2 sequences are MNHEY and SVGAGI. V gave up 6 bases and J gave up 1 base, with 16 bases separating them. The CDR3 length is 16 residues.

The chain has TRBV5-7 and TRBJ1-1; D gene ambiguous. TRBV5-7 carries the ORF label, with uncertain function. This CDR3 contains 14 residues. V was clipped by 0 bases and J by 0 bases, with 6 bases between them. The chain's CDR3 is CASSLAKMNTEAFF. The CDR3 DNA follows: TGTGCCAGCAGCTTGGCAAAAATGAACACTGAAGCTTTCTTT.

The rearrangement joins TRBV28 to TRBJ1-5, with 7 bases fitting TRBD1. The CDR3 is 16 residues long. Per the germline V gene, CDR1 is MDHEN and CDR2 is SYDVKM. J was trimmed by 11 bases and V by 8 bases; bases with no gene match: 21. CDR3 coding DNA: TGTGCCAGCGCTTCCTCGGGACAGACCTTTAGAATGACCCAGCATTTT. Protein sequence: CASASSGQTFRMTQHF.

This chain connects TRBV18 to TRBJ2-7; the D is unclear. The CDR3 has 12 amino acids. Trimming took off 2 bases at V and 6 bases at J, with 8 bases between the two ends. Germline V lookup: CDR1 KGHSH, CDR2 LQKENI. The CDR3: CASSPDTGEQYF. CDR3 nucleotides: TGTGCCAGCTCACCAGACACGGGCGAGCAGTACTTC. Together with reference TRBV18 and TRBJ2-7, the CDR3 gives the full variable domain: NAGVMQNPRHLVRRRGQEARLRCSPMKGHSHVYWYRQLPEEGLKFMVYLQKENIIDESGMPKERFSAEFPKEGPSILRIQQVVRGDSAAYFCASSPDTGEQYFGPGTRLTVT.

CDR3 coding DNA: TGCGCCAGCAGCTTGTTTTTGGCGGGGACTAGCACCTACGAGCAGTACTTC. Translating gives CASSLFLAGTSTYEQYF. The V call is TRBV5-1, the J call TRBJ2-7; TRBD2 matches at 9 bases. Germline CDR1 reads SGHRS; CDR2 reads YFSETQ. Unmatched junction bases numbered 10, after V lost 1 base and J lost 2 bases. The CDR3 spans 17 residues.

The gene calls are TRBV4-3 and TRBJ2-5; TRBD2 matches at 10 bases. The J call may be in error: the DNA end matches TRBJ2-7 better. Germline V CDR1 and CDR2: LGHNA, YSLEER. There are 15 residues in the CDR3. CDR3 sequence (DNA): TGCGCCAGCAGCCAAAGAGCGGGAGGGCCGGACGAGCAGTACTTC. It encodes CASSQRAGGPDEQYF.

This clonotype was picked up one time. The genes are TRBV6-1 and TRBJ2-4; TRBD1 might be the D (5 bases). The ends were cut back, 3 bases at V and 0 bases at J, with 15 bases in the middle. The CDR3 spans 17 residues. Germline V lookup: CDR1 MNHNS, CDR2 SASEGT. The CDR3 DNA reads as TGTGCCAGCAGTGACGCGACAGTGCTCTTAGCCAAAAACATTCAGTACTTC. Its protein product is CASSDATVLLAKNIQYF.

V is TRBV29-1 and J is TRBJ2-5; D may be TRBD1 or TRBD2 (5 bases each). Trimming pared 5 bases from V and 12 bases from J, leaving 19 bases between. Per the germline V gene, CDR1 is SQVTM and CDR2 is ANQGSEA. This CDR3 comprises 12 residues. The CDR3: CSVPPPTGPEYF. The CDR3 nucleotides are TGCAGCGTTCCCCCTCCAACGGGACCGGAGTACTTC.